Here is one TCR beta chain with its context. Its binding antigen is unknown. No base quality values were provided; no much bigger clone lies one nucleotide off. Other DNA sequences in this specimen translate into the identical CDR3. For this chain, trimming is 3 bases at the V end and 4 bases at the J end, and the number of junction bases without a gene match is 1. The CDR1 and CDR2 encoded by the germline V gene (reference sequence) are GTSNPN and SVGIG. The CDR3 runs 13 amino acids, cysteine and phenylalanine included. The kept DNA is CDR3 alone, 39 bases in frame from the first base. Healthy HIV-negative adults with no recently reported acute infections or vaccinations were included as donors. Every donor was a Caucasian adult living in Nashville, Tennessee, USA. CD4+ T cells were enriched by magnetic negative selection; naive cells were then positively selected on CD45RA, and the negative fraction formed the memory subset. Blood was collected by leukapheresis, and PBMCs were isolated by Ficoll-Histopaque density gradient centrifugation and then cryopreserved in liquid nitrogen vapor phase. Analytical flow cytometry was used to check the purity and quantity of every magnetically sorted T cell population. Genomic DNA was isolated from each sorted fraction and quantified by UV absorbance on a Nanodrop 2000c.

The data stem from a study of shared clonotypes between healthy human individuals (TCRdb year 2020). About the full investigation: A couple of women and a few men aged 18 to 49 years were included in the cohort. For each donor, CD4 naive and CD4 memory were each given three plates, CD8 naive was given two plates, and CD8 memory was given one plate. Blood TCR repertoires of a handful of healthy adults were deeply sequenced to estimate repertoire size and the extent of clonotype sharing between individuals. To increase sequencing depth and limit assay-specific biases, TCR repertoire library preparation and sequencing were carried out by different laboratories using diverse techniques. Leukapheresis yielded between about 0.94 and 10 billion PBMCs per donor.

The full study reports these points: Sharing across a few donors was observed for about 4.8% of naive CD4, 3% to 3.5% of naive CD8, 2% to 2.5% of memory CD4, and approximately 0.41% of memory CD8 clonotypes. Even with the large sequencing depth, rarefaction of the sorted-subset datasets indicated that sequencing was incomplete. The small number of donors limited the genetic and exposure-history diversity represented. Compared with non-shared clonotypes, clonotypes shared by all four sorted-subset donors had higher generation probabilities. Naive subsets generally had larger estimated clonotype richness than memory subsets. Pairwise subsampling led to the expectation that sequencing depth would affect the degree of clonotype sharing among donors. Sampling was restricted to blood, and TCR repertoires in tissues likely differ from the TCR repertoires found in blood.

Using the deep immunoSEQ assay, TCR CDR3 regions were amplified from genomic DNA by multiplex PCR. Genomic DNA extracted from each cell subset was distributed evenly over all wells of several immunoSEQ 96-well plates, and each plate served as one replicate. Each replicate PCR for sorted subsets received roughly 0.2 ug genomic DNA, equal to tens of thousands of T cell genomes. Purified libraries were quantified with a Qubit 3.0 fluorometer, sized on a Bioanalyzer 2100, and re-quantified with the KAPA Library Quantification kit. Each immunoSEQ 96-well plate was sequenced on its own single-read 150-cycle Illumina NextSeq 550 flow cell. Per the source publication's procedure: Because only junctional sequences without quality scores were contained in the immunoSEQ output, filtering matching that applied to full-length reads could not be performed. To assign V/J genes and CDR3, sequences were annotated using PyIR, a Python wrapper for IgBLAST v1.9, with IMGT germline references. Reads were removed for weak V/J assignments (E-value above 1e-6), missing CDR3, stop codons, out-of-frame junctions, or ambiguous translated residues. A V3J clonotype was defined by an identical inferred V gene, J gene, and CDR3 amino acid sequence. The percentage overlap between two repertoires was calculated by dividing the number of shared unique clonotypes by the size of the smaller repertoire. Richness of each repertoire was evaluated using RTK rarefaction, the Chao1 estimator, and Recon v2.1 estimates of unobserved clonotypes. For all TCRbeta clonotypes obtained by the gDNA method from a few donors, generation probabilities were computed with OLGA. TCRdb holds this immuneACCESS table with in-frame rearrangements only. Some clones are missing; in checked studies, unresolved V genes explain under half, and the rest has no known cause. The DNA was the basis for D and trimming; V, J and clone size are from that table. Across this sample there are approximately 2.3 million clones, with roughly 93% seen only once. Roughly 0.36% of the sample is taken by the ten largest.

This sequence uses TRBV30 and TRBJ1-5; TRBD1 lines up with 9 middle nucleotides. The receptor was derived from a man between 18 and 29 years old in good health. Some clones in this sample may be carry-over from other donors' samples. The specimen was naive CD4+ T cells from PBMCs. This specimen's cell subset or site label, per the study, means: CD45RA+ positively selected. The CDR3 is CAWRGQGNQPQHF. DNA sequence: TGTGCCTGGAGAGGACAGGGGAATCAGCCCCAGCATTTT.